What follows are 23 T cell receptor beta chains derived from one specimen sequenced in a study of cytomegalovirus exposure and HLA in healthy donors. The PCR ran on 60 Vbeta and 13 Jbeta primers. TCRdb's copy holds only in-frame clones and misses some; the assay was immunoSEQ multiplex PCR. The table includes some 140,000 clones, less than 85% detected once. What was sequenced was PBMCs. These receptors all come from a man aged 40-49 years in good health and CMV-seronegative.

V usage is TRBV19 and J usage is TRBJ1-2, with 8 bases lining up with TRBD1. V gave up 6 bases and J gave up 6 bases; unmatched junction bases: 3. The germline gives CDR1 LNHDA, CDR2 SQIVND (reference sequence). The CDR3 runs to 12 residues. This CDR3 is CASSPGGDGYTF. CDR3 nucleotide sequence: TGTGCCAGTAGCCCAGGGGGCGATGGCTACACCTTC.

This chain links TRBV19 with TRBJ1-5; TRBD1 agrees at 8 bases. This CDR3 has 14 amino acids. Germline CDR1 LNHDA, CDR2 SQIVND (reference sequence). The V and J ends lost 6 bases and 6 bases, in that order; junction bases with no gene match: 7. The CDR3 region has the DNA TGTGCCAGTAGGCAGACAGGGGAGGTTCAGCCCCAGCATTTT. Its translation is CASRQTGEVQPQHF.

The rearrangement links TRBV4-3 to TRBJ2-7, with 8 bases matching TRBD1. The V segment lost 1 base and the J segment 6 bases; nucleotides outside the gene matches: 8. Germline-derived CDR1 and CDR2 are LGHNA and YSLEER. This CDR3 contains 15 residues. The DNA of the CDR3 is TGCGCCAGCAGCCAAGGTGGGACAGGAACCCTCGAGCAGTACTTC. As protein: CASSQGGTGTLEQYF.

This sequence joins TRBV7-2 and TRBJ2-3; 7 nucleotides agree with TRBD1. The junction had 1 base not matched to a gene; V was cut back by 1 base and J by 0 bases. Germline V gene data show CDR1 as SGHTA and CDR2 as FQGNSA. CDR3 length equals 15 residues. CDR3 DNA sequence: TGTGCCAGCAGCTTAGGGGGACAGAGCACAGATACGCAGTATTTT. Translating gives CASSLGGQSTDTQYF.

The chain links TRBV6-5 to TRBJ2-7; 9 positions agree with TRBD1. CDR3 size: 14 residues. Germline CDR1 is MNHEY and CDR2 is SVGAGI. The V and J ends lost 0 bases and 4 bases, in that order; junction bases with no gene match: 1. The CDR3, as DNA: TGTGCCAGCAGTTACTCGGACAGGGGATACGAGCAGTACTTC. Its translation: CASSYSDRGYEQYF.

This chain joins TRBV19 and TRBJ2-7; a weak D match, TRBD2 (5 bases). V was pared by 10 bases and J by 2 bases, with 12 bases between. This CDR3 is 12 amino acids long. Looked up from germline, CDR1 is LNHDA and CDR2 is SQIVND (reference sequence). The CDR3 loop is CATEDGTYEQYF. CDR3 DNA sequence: TGTGCCACGGAGGACGGAACCTACGAGCAGTACTTC.

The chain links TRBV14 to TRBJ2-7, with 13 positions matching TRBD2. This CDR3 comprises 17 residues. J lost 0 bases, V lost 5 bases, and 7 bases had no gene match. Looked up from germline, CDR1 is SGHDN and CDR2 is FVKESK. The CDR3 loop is CASSRLAGGPSSYEQYF. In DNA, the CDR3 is TGTGCCAGCAGCAGACTAGCGGGAGGACCGAGCTCCTACGAGCAGTACTTC.

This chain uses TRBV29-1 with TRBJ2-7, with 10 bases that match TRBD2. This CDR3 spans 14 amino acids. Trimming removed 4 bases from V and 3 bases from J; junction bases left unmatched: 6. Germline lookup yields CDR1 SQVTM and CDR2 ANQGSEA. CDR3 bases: TGCAGCGTTGGGACTAGCGGAACGAGCTACGAGCAGTACTTC. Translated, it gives CSVGTSGTSYEQYF.

CDR3 bases: TGTGCCAGCAGTGCAGCCGATCGGCTAGCGGGGAACACAGATACGCAGTATTTT. Protein sequence: CASSAADRLAGNTDTQYF. This rearrangement joins TRBV27 to TRBJ2-3, with 9 bases aligning to TRBD2. This CDR3 region has 18 residues. The V segment lost 5 bases and the J segment 2 bases; nucleotides outside the gene matches: 14. Per germline, CDR1 MNHEY and CDR2 SMNVEV (reference sequence).

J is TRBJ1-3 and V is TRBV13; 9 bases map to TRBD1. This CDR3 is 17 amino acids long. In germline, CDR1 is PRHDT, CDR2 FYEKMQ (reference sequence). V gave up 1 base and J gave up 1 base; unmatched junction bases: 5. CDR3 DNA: TGTGCCAGCAGCTTAGAAGGACAGGGGTTTTCTGGAAACACCATATATTTT. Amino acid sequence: CASSLEGQGFSGNTIYF.

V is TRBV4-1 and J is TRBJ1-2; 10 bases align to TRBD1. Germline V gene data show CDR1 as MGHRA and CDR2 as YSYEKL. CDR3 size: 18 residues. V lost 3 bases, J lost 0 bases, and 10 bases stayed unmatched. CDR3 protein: CASSQVRDRGAANYGYTF. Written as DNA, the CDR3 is TGCGCCAGCAGCCAGGTCCGGGACAGGGGAGCGGCTAACTATGGCTACACCTTC.

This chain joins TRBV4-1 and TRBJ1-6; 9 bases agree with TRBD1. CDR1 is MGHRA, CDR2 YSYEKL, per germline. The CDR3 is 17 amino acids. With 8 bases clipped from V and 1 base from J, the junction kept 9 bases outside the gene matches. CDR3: CASSAGTGISYNSPLHF. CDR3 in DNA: TGCGCCAGCTCTGCCGGGACAGGGATTTCCTATAATTCACCCCTCCACTTT.

The DNA for the CDR3 is TGTGCCAGCAGTTCGGGATACGAGCAGTACTTC. Protein product: CASSSGYEQYF. V is TRBV28 and J is TRBJ2-7, with D perhaps matching TRBD2 (5 bases). The V end was cut by 4 bases, the J end by 4 bases, with 5 bases between. The CDR3 extends over 11 amino acids. In germline, CDR1 is MDHEN, CDR2 SYDVKM.

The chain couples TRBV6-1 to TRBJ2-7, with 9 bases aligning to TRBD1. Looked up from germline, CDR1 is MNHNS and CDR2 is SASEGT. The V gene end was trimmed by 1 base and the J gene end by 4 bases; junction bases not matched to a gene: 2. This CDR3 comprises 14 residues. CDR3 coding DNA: TGTGCCAGCAGTGAAGGGGGACAGGGTTACGAGCAGTACTTC. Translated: CASSEGGQGYEQYF.

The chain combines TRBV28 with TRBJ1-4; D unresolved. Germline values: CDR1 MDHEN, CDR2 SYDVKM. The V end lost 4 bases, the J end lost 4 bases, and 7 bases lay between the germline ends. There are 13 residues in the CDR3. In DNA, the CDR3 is TGTGCCAGCAGTTATGGCGGTAATGAAAAACTGTTTTTT. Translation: CASSYGGNEKLFF.

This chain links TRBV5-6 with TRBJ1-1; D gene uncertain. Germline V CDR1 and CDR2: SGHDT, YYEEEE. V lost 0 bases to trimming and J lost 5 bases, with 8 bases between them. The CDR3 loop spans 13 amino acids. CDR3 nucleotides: TGTGCCAGCAGCTTGGCCGGGGTTACTGAAGCTTTCTTT. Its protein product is CASSLAGVTEAFF.

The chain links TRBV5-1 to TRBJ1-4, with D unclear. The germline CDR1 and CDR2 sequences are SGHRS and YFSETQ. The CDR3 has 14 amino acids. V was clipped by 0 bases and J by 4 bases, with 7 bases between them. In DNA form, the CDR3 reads TGCGCCAGCAGCTTGGGAGGCATTAATGAAAAACTGTTTTTT. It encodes CASSLGGINEKLFF.

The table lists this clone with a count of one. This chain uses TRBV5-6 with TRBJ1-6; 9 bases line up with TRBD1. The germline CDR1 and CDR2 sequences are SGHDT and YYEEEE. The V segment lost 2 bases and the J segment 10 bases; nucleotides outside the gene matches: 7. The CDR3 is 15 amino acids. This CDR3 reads CASSFRDRVSSPLHF. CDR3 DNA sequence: TGTGCCAGCAGCTTCCGGGACAGGGTATCCTCACCCCTCCACTTT.

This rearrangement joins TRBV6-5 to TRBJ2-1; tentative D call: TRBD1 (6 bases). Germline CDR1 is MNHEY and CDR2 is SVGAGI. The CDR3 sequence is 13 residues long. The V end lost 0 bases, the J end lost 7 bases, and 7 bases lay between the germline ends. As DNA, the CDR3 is TGTGCCAGCAGTTACTCCAGGGGTAATGAGCAGTTCTTC. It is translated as CASSYSRGNEQFF.

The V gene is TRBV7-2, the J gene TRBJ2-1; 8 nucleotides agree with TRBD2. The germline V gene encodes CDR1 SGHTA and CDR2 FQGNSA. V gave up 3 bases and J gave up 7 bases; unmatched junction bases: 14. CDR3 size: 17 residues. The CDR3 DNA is TGTGCCAGCAGCTTGTGGTCTAGCGGGTGGACCGGAAATGAGCAGTTCTTC. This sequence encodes CASSLWSSGWTGNEQFF.

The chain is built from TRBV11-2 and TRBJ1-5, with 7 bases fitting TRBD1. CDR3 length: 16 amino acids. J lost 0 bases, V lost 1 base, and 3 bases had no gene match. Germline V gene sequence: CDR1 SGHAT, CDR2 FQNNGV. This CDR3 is CASSLGQGYSNQPQHF. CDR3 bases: TGTGCCAGCAGCTTAGGACAGGGATATAGCAATCAGCCCCAGCATTTT.

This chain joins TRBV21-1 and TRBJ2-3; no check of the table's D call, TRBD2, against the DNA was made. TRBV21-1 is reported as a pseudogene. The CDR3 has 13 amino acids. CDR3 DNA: TGTGCCAGCAGCAAAAAACTCCTACATACGCAGTATTTT. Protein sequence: CASSKKLLHTQYF.

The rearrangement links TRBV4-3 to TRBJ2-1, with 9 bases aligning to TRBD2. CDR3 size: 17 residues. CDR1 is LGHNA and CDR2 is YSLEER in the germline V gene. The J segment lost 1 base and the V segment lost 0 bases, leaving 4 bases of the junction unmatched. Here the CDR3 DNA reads TGCGCCAGCAGCCAAGATTTACTAGCGGGTTCCTACAATGAGCAGTTCTTC. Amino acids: CASSQDLLAGSYNEQFF.